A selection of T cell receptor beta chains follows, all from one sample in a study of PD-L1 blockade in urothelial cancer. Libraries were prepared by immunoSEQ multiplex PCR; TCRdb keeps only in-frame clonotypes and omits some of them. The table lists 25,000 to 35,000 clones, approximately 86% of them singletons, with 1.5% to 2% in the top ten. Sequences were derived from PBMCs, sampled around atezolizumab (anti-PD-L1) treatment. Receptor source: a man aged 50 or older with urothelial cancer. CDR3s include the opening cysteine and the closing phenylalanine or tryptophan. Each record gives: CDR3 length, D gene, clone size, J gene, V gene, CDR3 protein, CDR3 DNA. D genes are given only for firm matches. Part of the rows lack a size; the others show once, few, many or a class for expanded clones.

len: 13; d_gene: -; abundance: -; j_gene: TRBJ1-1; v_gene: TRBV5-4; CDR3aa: CASSFAGNTEAFF; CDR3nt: TGTGCCAGCAGCTTTGCGGGGAACACTGAAGCTTTCTTT
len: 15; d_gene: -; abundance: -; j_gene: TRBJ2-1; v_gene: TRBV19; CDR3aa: CASSIQAGSYNEQFF; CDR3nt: TGTGCCAGTAGTATTCAAGCGGGCTCCTACAATGAGCAGTTCTTC
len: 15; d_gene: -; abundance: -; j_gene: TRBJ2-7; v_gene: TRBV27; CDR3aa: CASSQTNRVGYEQYF; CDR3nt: TGTGCCAGCAGTCAAACCAACAGGGTGGGCTACGAGCAGTACTTC
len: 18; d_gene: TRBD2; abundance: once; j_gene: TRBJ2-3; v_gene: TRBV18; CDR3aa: CASSPRTSGGPGTDTQYF; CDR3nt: TGTGCCAGCTCACCCCGGACTAGCGGGGGGCCTGGCACAGATACGCAGTATTTT
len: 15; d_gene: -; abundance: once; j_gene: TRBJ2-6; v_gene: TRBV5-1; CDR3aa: CASKPRLLGANVLTF; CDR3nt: TGCGCCAGCAAGCCACGTCTATTGGGGGCCAACGTCCTGACTTTC
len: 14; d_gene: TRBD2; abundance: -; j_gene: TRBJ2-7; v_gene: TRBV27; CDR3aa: CASSLSAGGDEQYF; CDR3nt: TGTGCCAGCAGTTTATCGGCGGGAGGGGACGAGCAGTACTTC
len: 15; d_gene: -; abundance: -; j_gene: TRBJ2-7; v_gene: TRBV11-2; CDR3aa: CASSPHGQSRYEQYF; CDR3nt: TGTGCCAGCAGCCCACACGGACAGTCTAGATACGAGCAGTACTTC
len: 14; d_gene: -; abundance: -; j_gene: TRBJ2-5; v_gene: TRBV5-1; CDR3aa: CASSLGGRSETQYF; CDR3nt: TGCGCCAGCAGCTTAGGAGGGCGGTCGGAGACCCAGTACTTC
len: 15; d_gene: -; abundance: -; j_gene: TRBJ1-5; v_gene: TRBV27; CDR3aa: CASSDGGGSNQPQHF; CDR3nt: TGTGCCAGCAGCGACGGCGGGGGAAGCAATCAGCCCCAGCATTTT
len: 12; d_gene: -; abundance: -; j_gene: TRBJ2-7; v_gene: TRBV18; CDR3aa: CASSPTGYEQYF; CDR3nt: TGTGCCAGCTCACCCACCGGCTACGAGCAGTACTTC
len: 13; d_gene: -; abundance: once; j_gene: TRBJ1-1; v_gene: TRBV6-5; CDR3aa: CASSRQVNTEAFF; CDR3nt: TGTGCCAGCAGTAGACAGGTAAACACTGAAGCTTTCTTT
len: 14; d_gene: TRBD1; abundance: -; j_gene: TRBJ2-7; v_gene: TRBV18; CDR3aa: CASSPPGQGHEQYF; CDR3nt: TGTGCCAGCTCACCACCGGGACAGGGCCACGAGCAGTACTTC
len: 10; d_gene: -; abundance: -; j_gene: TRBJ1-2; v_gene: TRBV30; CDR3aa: CAWRYSGYTF; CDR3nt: TGTGCCTGGAGGTACAGTGGCTACACCTTC
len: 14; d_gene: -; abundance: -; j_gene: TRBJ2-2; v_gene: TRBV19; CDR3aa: CASSIAGGTGELFF; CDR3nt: TGTGCCAGTAGTATTGCAGGGGGGACCGGGGAGCTGTTTTTT
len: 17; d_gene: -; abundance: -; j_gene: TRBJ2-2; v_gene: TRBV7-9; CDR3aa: CASSLPPPAGAGGELFF; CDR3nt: TGTGCCAGCAGCTTACCCCCTCCCGCAGGAGCGGGCGGGGAGCTGTTTTTT
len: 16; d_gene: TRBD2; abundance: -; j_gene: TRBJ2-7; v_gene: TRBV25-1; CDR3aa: CASRGQGLAGVIEQYF; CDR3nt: TGTGCCAGCAGGGGACAGGGACTAGCGGGTGTGATCGAGCAGTACTTC
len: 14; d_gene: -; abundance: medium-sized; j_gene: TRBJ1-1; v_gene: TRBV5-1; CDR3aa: CASSFSSSGTEAFF; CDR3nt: TGCGCCAGCAGCTTCTCCTCTTCGGGCACTGAAGCTTTCTTT
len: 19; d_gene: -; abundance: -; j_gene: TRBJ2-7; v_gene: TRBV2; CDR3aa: CASSEALVDTRVGVYEQYF; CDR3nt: TGTGCCAGCAGTGAAGCGCTAGTGGACACCCGAGTGGGTGTCTACGAGCAGTACTTC
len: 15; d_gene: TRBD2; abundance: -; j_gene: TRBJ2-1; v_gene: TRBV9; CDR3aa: CASSVGLAGVLEQFF; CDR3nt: TGTGCCAGCAGCGTAGGTCTAGCGGGAGTTTTGGAGCAGTTCTTC
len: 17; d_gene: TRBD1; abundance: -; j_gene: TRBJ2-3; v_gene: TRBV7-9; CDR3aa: CASSLAVARGHEDTQYF; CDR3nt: TGTGCCAGCAGCTTAGCGGTTGCCAGGGGGCATGAAGATACGCAGTATTTT
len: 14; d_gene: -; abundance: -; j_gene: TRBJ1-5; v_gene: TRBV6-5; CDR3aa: CASRPDNSNQPQHF; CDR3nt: TGTGCCAGCAGACCTGACAATAGCAATCAGCCCCAGCATTTT
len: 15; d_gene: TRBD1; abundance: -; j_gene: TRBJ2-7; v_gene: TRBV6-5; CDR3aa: CASSYFPGGNYEQYF; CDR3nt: TGTGCCAGCAGTTACTTCCCAGGGGGCAACTACGAGCAGTACTTC
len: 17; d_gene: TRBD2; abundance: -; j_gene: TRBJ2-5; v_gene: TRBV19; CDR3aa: CASSMFGFSGRGETQYF; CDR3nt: TGTGCCAGTAGTATGTTTGGGTTTAGCGGGAGAGGGGAGACCCAGTACTTC
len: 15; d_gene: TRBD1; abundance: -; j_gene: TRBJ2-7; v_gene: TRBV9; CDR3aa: CASSNRDRGSYEQYF; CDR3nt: TGTGCCAGCAGCAACCGGGACAGGGGTAGCTACGAGCAGTACTTC
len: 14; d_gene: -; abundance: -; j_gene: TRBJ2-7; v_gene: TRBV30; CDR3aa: CAWSVTGVRNEQYF; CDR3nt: TGTGCCTGGAGTGTAACAGGCGTGAGAAACGAGCAGTACTTC
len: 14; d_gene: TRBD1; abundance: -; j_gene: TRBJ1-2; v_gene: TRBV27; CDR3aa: CASSSTGGSYGYTF; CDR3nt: TGTGCCAGCAGTTCGACAGGGGGCTCCTATGGCTACACCTTC
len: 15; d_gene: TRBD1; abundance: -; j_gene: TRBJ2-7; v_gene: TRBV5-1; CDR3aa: CASSPTGTGVWEQYF; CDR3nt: TGCGCCAGCAGCCCGACCGGGACAGGGGTGTGGGAGCAGTACTTC
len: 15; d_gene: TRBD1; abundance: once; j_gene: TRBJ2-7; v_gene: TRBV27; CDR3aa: CASSEGQGEYYEQYF; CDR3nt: TGTGCCAGCAGCGAGGGACAGGGGGAATATTACGAGCAGTACTTC
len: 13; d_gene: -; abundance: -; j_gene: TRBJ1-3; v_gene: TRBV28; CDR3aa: CASKDTERNTIYF; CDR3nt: TGTGCCAGCAAGGACACGGAGAGAAACACCATATATTTT
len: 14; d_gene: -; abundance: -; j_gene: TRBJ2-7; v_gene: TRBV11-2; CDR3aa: CASSLEPGHDEQYF; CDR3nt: TGTGCCAGCAGCTTAGAACCGGGTCACGACGAGCAGTACTTC
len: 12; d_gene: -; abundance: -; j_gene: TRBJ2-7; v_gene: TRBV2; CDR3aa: CASRIFGHEQYF; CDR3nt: TGTGCCAGCAGGATATTTGGCCACGAGCAGTACTTC
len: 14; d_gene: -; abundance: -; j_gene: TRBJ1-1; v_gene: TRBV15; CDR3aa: CATSFWPSNTEAFF; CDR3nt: TGTGCCACCAGCTTCTGGCCCTCGAACACTGAAGCTTTCTTT